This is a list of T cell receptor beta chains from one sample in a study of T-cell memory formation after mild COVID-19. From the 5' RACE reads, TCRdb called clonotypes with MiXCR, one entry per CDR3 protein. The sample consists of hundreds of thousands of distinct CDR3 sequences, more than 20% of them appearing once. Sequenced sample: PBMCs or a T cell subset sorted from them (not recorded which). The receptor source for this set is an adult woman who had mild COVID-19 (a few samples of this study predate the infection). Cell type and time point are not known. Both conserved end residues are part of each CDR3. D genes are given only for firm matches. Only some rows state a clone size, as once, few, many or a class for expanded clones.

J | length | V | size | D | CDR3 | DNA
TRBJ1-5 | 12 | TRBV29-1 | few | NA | CSVGAENQPQHF | TGCAGCGTTGGAGCTGAAAATCAGCCCCAGCATTTT
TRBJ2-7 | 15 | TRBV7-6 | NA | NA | CASSLYDGATYEQYF | TGTGCCAGCAGCTTATATGACGGGGCAACCTACGAGCAGTACTTC
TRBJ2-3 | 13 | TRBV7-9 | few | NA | CASRPQIGDTQYF | TGTGCCAGCAGGCCCCAGATTGGAGATACGCAGTATTTT
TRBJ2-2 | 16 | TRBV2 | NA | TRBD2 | CASTNSGGRDTGELFF | TGTGCCAGCACTAATAGCGGGGGGAGGGACACCGGGGAGCTGTTTTTT
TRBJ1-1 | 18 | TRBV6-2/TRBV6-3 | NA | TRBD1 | CASSYSITLTGVDTEAFF | TGTGCCAGCAGTTACTCGATTACCCTGACAGGGGTTGACACTGAAGCTTTCTTT
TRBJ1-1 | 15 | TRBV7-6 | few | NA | CASSFLAGGDTEAFF | TGTGCCAGCAGCTTCCTCGCGGGAGGCGACACTGAAGCTTTCTTT
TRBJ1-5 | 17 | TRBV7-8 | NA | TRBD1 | CASSFSDRGLGNQPQHF | TGTGCCAGCAGCTTTTCGGACAGGGGTTTAGGCAATCAGCCCCAGCATTTT
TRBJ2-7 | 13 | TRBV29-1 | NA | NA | CSVRDPLSSEQYF | TGCAGCGTCCGGGACCCCCTCTCCAGCGAGCAGTACTTC
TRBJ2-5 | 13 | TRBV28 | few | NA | CASSLRQLETQYF | TGTGCCAGCAGTCTTAGACAGTTAGAGACCCAGTACTTC
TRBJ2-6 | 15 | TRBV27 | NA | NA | CASGPGNSGANVLTF | TGTGCCAGCGGGCCTGGTAATTCAGGGGCCAACGTCCTGACTTTC
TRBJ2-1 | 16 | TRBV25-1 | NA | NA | CASSERRDSLYNEQFF | TGTGCCAGCAGTGAAAGGAGGGACAGCCTGTACAATGAGCAGTTCTTC
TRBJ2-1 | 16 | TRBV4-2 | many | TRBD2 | CASSQRSTSGSNEQFF | TGTGCCAGCAGCCAAAGGTCTACTAGCGGGAGCAATGAGCAGTTCTTC
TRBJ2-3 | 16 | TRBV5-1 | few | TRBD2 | CASSLSGLATSDTQYF | TGCGCCAGCAGCCTCTCCGGACTAGCGACCTCAGATACGCAGTATTTT
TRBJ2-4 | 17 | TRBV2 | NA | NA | CASSEGGGAWAKNIQYF | TGTGCCAGCAGTGAAGGAGGCGGGGCTTGGGCCAAAAACATTCAGTACTTC
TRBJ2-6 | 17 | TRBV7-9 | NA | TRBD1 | CASSEGQGSSGANVLTF | TGTGCCAGCAGCGAAGGACAGGGAAGCTCTGGGGCCAACGTCCTGACTTTC
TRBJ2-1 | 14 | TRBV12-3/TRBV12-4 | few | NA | CASNPATGNNEQFF | TGTGCCAGCAACCCGGCTACAGGGAACAATGAGCAGTTCTTC
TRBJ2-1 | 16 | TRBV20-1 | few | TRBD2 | CSARAVGLAGDNEQFF | TGCAGTGCTAGAGCCGTGGGACTAGCGGGAGACAATGAGCAGTTCTTC
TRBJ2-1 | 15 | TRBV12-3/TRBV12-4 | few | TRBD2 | CASSLSGGGAHEQFF | TGTGCCAGCAGTTTAAGTGGCGGGGGGGCCCATGAGCAGTTCTTC
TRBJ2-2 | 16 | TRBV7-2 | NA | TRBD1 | CASSLMGRGQTGELFF | TGTGCCAGCAGCCTCATGGGCAGGGGGCAGACCGGGGAGCTGTTTTTT
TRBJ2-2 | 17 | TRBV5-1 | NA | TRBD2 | CASSFRTSGRNTGELFF | TGCGCCAGCAGCTTTCGGACTAGCGGGCGTAACACCGGGGAGCTGTTTTTT
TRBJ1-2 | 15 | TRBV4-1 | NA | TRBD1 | CASSPFDRDQGGYTF | TGCGCCAGCAGCCCGTTCGACAGGGACCAAGGAGGCTACACCTTC
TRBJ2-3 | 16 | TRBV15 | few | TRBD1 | CATSRDGTGSTDTQYF | TGTGCCACCAGCAGAGACGGGACAGGGTCAACGGATACGCAGTATTTT
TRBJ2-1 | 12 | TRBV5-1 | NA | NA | CASSQILDEQFF | TGCGCCAGCAGTCAGATCCTGGATGAGCAGTTCTTC
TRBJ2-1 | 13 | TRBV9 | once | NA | CASSVAPADEQFF | TGTGCCAGCAGCGTAGCCCCCGCCGATGAGCAGTTCTTC
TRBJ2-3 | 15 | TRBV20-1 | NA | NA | CSARKGPYRTDTQYF | TGCAGTGCTAGGAAGGGTCCGTACAGAACAGATACGCAGTATTTT
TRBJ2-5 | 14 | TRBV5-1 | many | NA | CASSPGALQETQYF | TGCGCCAGCAGCCCAGGGGCCCTCCAAGAGACCCAGTACTTC
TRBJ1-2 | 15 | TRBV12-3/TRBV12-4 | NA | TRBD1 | CASRGGDRRYYGYTF | TGTGCCAGCAGGGGGGGGGACAGGAGATACTATGGCTACACCTTC
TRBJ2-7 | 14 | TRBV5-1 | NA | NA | CASSSFGSSYEQYF | TGCGCCAGCAGCTCGTTCGGGAGCTCCTACGAGCAGTACTTC
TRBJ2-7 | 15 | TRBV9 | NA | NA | CASSPRGQRGYEQYF | TGTGCCAGCAGCCCCCGGGGCCAAAGGGGCTACGAGCAGTACTTC
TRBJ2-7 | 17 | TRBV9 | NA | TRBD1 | CASSPRQGTPTSWEQYF | TGTGCCAGCAGCCCTCGACAGGGGACCCCGACTTCTTGGGAGCAGTACTTC
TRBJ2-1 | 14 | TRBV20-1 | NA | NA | CSANTFGGFNEQFF | TGCAGTGCTAACACGTTTGGGGGATTCAATGAGCAGTTCTTC
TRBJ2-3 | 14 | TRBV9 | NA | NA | CAGSRDPAGDTQYF | TGTGCCGGGTCCCGGGACCCGGCGGGAGATACGCAGTATTTT
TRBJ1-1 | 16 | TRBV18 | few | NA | CASSPLSTDYGTEAFF | TGTGCCAGCTCACCACTGTCCACAGATTACGGCACTGAAGCTTTCTTT
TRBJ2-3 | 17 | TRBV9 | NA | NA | CASSTRGGEVGPDTQYF | TGTGCCAGCAGCACGAGAGGCGGGGAGGTGGGTCCAGATACGCAGTATTTT
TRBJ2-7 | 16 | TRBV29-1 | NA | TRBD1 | CSVEFTRGYAIHEQYF | TGCAGCGTTGAATTCACCAGGGGGTACGCCATCCACGAGCAGTACTTC
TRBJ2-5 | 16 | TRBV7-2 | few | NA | CASSLDPGRYQETQYF | TGTGCCAGCAGCTTAGACCCCGGACGGTACCAAGAGACCCAGTACTTC
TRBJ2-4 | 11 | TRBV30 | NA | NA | CAWSVGAIQYF | TGTGCCTGGAGTGTAGGGGCCATTCAGTACTTC
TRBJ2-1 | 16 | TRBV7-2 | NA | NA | CASSLEGSVSYNEQFF | TGTGCCAGCAGCTTGGAGGGGAGCGTCTCCTACAATGAGCAGTTCTTC
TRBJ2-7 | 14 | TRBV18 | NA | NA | CASSPPRRSSEQYF | TGTGCCAGCTCACCACCACGCAGGTCCTCCGAGCAGTACTTC
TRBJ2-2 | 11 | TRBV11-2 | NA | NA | CASSTLRELHF | TGTGCCAGCAGCACACTTAGGGAGCTTCATTTT
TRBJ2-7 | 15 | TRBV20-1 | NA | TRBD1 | CSARPRGQALNEQYF | TGCAGTGCTAGACCTCGAGGACAGGCGTTAAACGAGCAGTACTTC
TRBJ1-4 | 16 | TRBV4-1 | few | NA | CASSHSTRQDYRKLFF | TGCGCCAGCAGCCATAGTACCAGACAGGATTACCGAAAACTGTTTTTT
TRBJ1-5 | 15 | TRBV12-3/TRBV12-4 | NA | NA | CASSTGRYSNQPQHF | TGTGCCAGCAGTACAGGAAGGTATAGCAATCAGCCCCAGCATTTT
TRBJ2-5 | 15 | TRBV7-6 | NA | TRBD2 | CASSPPGLARETQYF | TGTGCCAGCAGTCCCCCGGGACTAGCTCGTGAGACCCAGTACTTC
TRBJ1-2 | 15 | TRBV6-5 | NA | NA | CASSPTQGDLGGYTF | TGTGCCAGCAGTCCCACACAGGGAGACCTGGGAGGCTACACCTTC
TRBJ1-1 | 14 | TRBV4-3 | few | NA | CASSQSTGNTEAFF | TGCGCCAGCAGCCAATCGACAGGGAACACTGAAGCTTTCTTT
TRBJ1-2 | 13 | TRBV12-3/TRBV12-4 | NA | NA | CASSSGPPHGYTF | TGTGCCAGCAGTTCGGGGCCCCCCCATGGCTACACCTTC
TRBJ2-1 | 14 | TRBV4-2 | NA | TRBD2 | CASSRRLADNEQFF | TGTGCCAGCAGCCGCCGACTAGCGGACAATGAGCAGTTCTTC
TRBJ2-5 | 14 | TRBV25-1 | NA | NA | CASSESPGVETQYF | TGTGCCAGCAGTGAATCCCCAGGGGTTGAGACCCAGTACTTC
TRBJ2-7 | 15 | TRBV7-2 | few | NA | CASSRSGLPIHEQYF | TGTGCCAGCAGCCGATCGGGACTCCCGATCCACGAGCAGTACTTC
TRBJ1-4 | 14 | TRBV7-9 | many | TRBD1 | CASSRGQGNEKLFF | TGTGCCAGCAGCCGAGGACAGGGGAATGAAAAACTGTTTTTT
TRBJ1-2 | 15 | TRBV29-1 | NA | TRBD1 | CSVDPGTGMDYGYTF | TGCAGCGTTGACCCCGGGACAGGGATGGACTATGGCTACACCTTC
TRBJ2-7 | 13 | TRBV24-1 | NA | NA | CATGTPSSYEQYF | TGTGCCACTGGGACACCGAGCTCCTACGAGCAGTACTTC
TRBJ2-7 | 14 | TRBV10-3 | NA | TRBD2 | CAISGGTTTYEQYF | TGTGCCATCAGTGGCGGGACTACAACCTACGAGCAGTACTTC
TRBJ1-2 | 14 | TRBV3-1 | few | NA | CASSQGNSNYGYTF | TGTGCCAGCAGCCAAGGGAACTCCAACTATGGCTACACCTTC
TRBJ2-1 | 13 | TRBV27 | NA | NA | CASSVTLANEQFF | TGTGCCAGCAGTGTGACATTGGCGAATGAGCAGTTCTTC
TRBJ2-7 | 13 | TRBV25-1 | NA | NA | CASSDVFRYEQYF | TGTGCCAGCAGTGATGTATTTCGCTACGAGCAGTACTTC
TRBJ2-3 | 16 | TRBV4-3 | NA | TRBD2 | CASSQGTSTRTDTQYF | TGCGCCAGCAGCCAAGGGACTAGCACACGCACAGATACGCAGTATTTT
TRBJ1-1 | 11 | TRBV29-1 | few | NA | CSVEDRRRAFF | TGCAGCGTTGAAGATCGACGGAGGGCTTTCTTT
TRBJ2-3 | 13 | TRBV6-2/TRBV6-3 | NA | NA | CASSYSTSDTQYF | TGTGCCAGCAGTTACTCGACAAGCGATACGCAGTATTTT